The clone carrying this T cell receptor (beta chain) was found many times. The antigen remains unidentified. The CDR3 is 13 amino acids. The germline gives CDR1 SGHDN, CDR2 FVKESK. V gave up 4 bases and J gave up 3 bases, with 10 bases separating them. This record comes from a study of beta chain features in type 1 diabetes. Overall study findings and caveats: All four CD4+ subsets from Type 1 diabetes patients carried moderately but significantly shorter TCRB CDR3s.

Sequencing targeted expressed TCRB transcripts, as all isolated RNA had been reverse transcribed. Only in-frame clones appear in the TCRdb table, and some are missing; sequencing was by immunoSEQ multiplex PCR. Among around 120,000 clones, about 18% were seen once, and the ten largest hold 2.6%. The chain links TRBV14 to TRBJ2-7; weak D call: TRBD1 (6 bases). This TCR derives from a man younger than 35 with type 1 diabetes. The source material was central memory CD4+ T cells from blood. Written as DNA, the CDR3 is TGTGCCAGCAGCCGGACAGCCCGCTACGAGCAGTACTTC. It is translated as CASSRTARYEQYF.